The clone carrying this TCR beta chain was seen a handful of times. Antigen: not known. CDR3 size: 13 residues. The V gene lost 3 bases and the J gene lost 5 bases, with 11 bases spanning the gap. These data belong to a study of T cell repertoires in cytomegalovirus infection. About the study: It was recently identified HLA-C-restricted and well-studied HLA-B-restricted CMV epitopes that the study used. Public TCR beta signatures marked donors with CMV infection and the matching HLA. Study findings and constraints: HLA-C-restricted CMV-specific TCR beta clonotypes prevailed in the ex vivo response.

TCRdb re-derived calls from the reads in MiXCR, one entry per CDR3 protein. The sample consists of fewer than 70,000 distinct CDR3 sequences, around 27% of them appearing once. Sample: CD8+ T cells from cultured PBMCs, taken from culture after CMV antigen stimulation. The source of this sequence is a human donor in good health (CMV status not recorded). Some clones in this sample may be carry-over from other donors' samples. The V call is TRBV12-3 or TRBV12-4, the J call TRBJ2-7; D might be TRBD2 (6 bases). DNA for the CDR3: TGTGCCAGCAGTTTCGGGGAGGTAGACGAGCAGTACTTC. Translation: CASSFGEVDEQYF.